A selection of T cell receptor beta chains follows, all from one sample in a study of identical twins. TCRdb ran MiXCR on the 5' RACE reads and lists one entry per CDR3 protein. The sample records roughly 700,000 distinct CDR3 sequences, under 9% being singletons. These data are also associated with another study on yellow fever vaccine responses in identical twins.

Sequenced: PBMCs. The receptors shown here come from a young woman in good health. The CDR3 runs from the conserved cysteine through the conserved F or W. The D gene is left open where the match is weak. Size is stated for part of the rows, as once, few or many counts, or as a class when the clone is expanded.

CDR3aa: CSARERNEQFF
CDR3nt: TGCAGTGCTAGGGAGCGGAACGAGCAGTTCTTC
v_gene: TRBV20-1
j_gene: TRBJ2-1
len: 11
abundance: few
d_gene: NA

CDR3aa: CASRITGDLSYEQYF
CDR3nt: TGTGCCAGCAGGATAACAGGGGACCTATCCTACGAGCAGTACTTC
v_gene: TRBV28
j_gene: TRBJ2-7
len: 15
abundance: few
d_gene: TRBD1

CDR3aa: CAWSRWGDEKLFF
CDR3nt: TGTGCCTGGAGTCGCTGGGGGGATGAAAAACTGTTTTTT
v_gene: TRBV30
j_gene: TRBJ1-4
len: 13
abundance: few
d_gene: NA

CDR3aa: CASSIMRGAGTEAFF
CDR3nt: TGTGCCAGTAGTATTATGAGGGGAGCTGGGACTGAAGCTTTCTTT
v_gene: TRBV19
j_gene: TRBJ1-1
len: 15
abundance: NA
d_gene: NA

CDR3aa: CSARAPGLAAYNEQFF
CDR3nt: TGCAGTGCTAGAGCTCCGGGACTAGCGGCCTACAATGAGCAGTTCTTC
v_gene: TRBV20-1
j_gene: TRBJ2-1
len: 16
abundance: few
d_gene: TRBD2

CDR3aa: CASGRGQENEQFF
CDR3nt: TGTGCCAGCGGCAGGGGGCAAGAGAATGAGCAGTTCTTC
v_gene: TRBV12-3/TRBV12-4
j_gene: TRBJ2-1
len: 13
abundance: many
d_gene: TRBD1

CDR3aa: CAGSAGPETQYF
CDR3nt: TGTGCCGGCAGTGCCGGTCCCGAGACCCAGTACTTC
v_gene: TRBV3-1
j_gene: TRBJ2-5
len: 12
abundance: NA
d_gene: NA

CDR3aa: CASSSGLLGELFF
CDR3nt: TGTGCCAGCAGCTCAGGGCTCCTCGGGGAGCTGTTTTTT
v_gene: TRBV5-4
j_gene: TRBJ2-2
len: 13
abundance: NA
d_gene: NA

CDR3aa: CAISESRDFGEQYF
CDR3nt: TGTGCCATCAGTGAATCCCGAGACTTCGGCGAGCAGTACTTC
v_gene: TRBV10-3
j_gene: TRBJ2-7
len: 14
abundance: many
d_gene: NA

CDR3aa: CASGGLAPSTDTQYF
CDR3nt: TGTGCCAGCGGTGGACTAGCGCCTAGCACAGATACGCAGTATTTT
v_gene: TRBV6-2/TRBV6-3
j_gene: TRBJ2-3
len: 15
abundance: NA
d_gene: TRBD2

CDR3aa: CSAEKATVALTGELFF
CDR3nt: TGCAGTGCTGAAAAAGCGACAGTTGCACTCACCGGGGAGCTGTTTTTT
v_gene: TRBV20-1
j_gene: TRBJ2-2
len: 16
abundance: many
d_gene: NA

CDR3aa: CASSYLSGAFEAFF
CDR3nt: TGTGCCAGCAGTTACCTTTCAGGGGCCTTTGAAGCTTTCTTT
v_gene: TRBV12-3/TRBV12-4
j_gene: TRBJ1-1
len: 14
abundance: NA
d_gene: NA

CDR3aa: CATSDLWFSYGYTF
CDR3nt: TGTGCCACCAGTGATTTGTGGTTCAGCTATGGCTACACCTTC
v_gene: TRBV24-1
j_gene: TRBJ1-2
len: 14
abundance: NA
d_gene: NA

CDR3aa: CASSSSPAAGVAGELFF
CDR3nt: TGTGCCAGCAGCTCCTCACCGGCAGCGGGAGTTGCCGGGGAGCTGTTTTTT
v_gene: TRBV11-3
j_gene: TRBJ2-2
len: 17
abundance: few
d_gene: TRBD2

CDR3aa: CASSLEGLGLSNEQFF
CDR3nt: TGTGCCAGCAGCTTAGAGGGACTAGGGTTGAGCAATGAGCAGTTCTTC
v_gene: TRBV7-9
j_gene: TRBJ2-1
len: 16
abundance: NA
d_gene: TRBD2

CDR3aa: CASSYSTSGGETQYF
CDR3nt: TGTGCCAGCAGTTACTCGACTAGCGGGGGGGAGACCCAGTACTTC
v_gene: TRBV6-2/TRBV6-3
j_gene: TRBJ2-5
len: 15
abundance: few
d_gene: TRBD2

CDR3aa: CSARQDSYEQYF
CDR3nt: TGCAGTGCTAGACAGGACAGCTACGAGCAGTACTTC
v_gene: TRBV20-1
j_gene: TRBJ2-7
len: 12
abundance: many
d_gene: NA

CDR3aa: CASRNTGRDYEQYF
CDR3nt: TGTGCCAGCAGGAACACCGGGAGGGACTACGAGCAGTACTTC
v_gene: TRBV6-1
j_gene: TRBJ2-7
len: 14
abundance: many
d_gene: TRBD2

CDR3aa: CASSLVSVGSTGELFF
CDR3nt: TGTGCCAGCAGTTTGGTGTCGGTAGGGTCGACCGGGGAGCTGTTTTTT
v_gene: TRBV27
j_gene: TRBJ2-2
len: 16
abundance: NA
d_gene: NA

CDR3aa: CASSLGRDRGPTVEFF
CDR3nt: TGTGCCAGCAGTCTCGGTAGGGACAGGGGCCCGACGGTTGAGTTCTTC
v_gene: TRBV12-3/TRBV12-4
j_gene: TRBJ2-1
len: 16
abundance: many
d_gene: TRBD1

CDR3aa: CSARPLAANTGELFF
CDR3nt: TGCAGTGCTAGACCTCTAGCCGCGAACACCGGGGAGCTGTTTTTT
v_gene: TRBV20-1
j_gene: TRBJ2-2
len: 15
abundance: NA
d_gene: NA

CDR3aa: CASSLAAGTDYEQYF
CDR3nt: TGCGCCAGCAGCTTGGCGGCCGGGACGGACTACGAGCAGTACTTC
v_gene: TRBV5-1
j_gene: TRBJ2-7
len: 15
abundance: many
d_gene: NA

CDR3aa: CASSLMRQYEQYF
CDR3nt: TGTGCCAGCAGTTTGATGAGACAGTACGAGCAGTACTTC
v_gene: TRBV27
j_gene: TRBJ2-7
len: 13
abundance: NA
d_gene: NA

CDR3aa: CSADRGREQYF
CDR3nt: TGCAGTGCAGACAGGGGGCGGGAGCAGTACTTC
v_gene: TRBV20-1
j_gene: TRBJ2-7
len: 11
abundance: NA
d_gene: TRBD1

CDR3aa: CASSPQQINYGYTF
CDR3nt: TGTGCCAGCAGCCCCCAACAGATTAACTATGGCTACACCTTC
v_gene: TRBV7-9
j_gene: TRBJ1-2
len: 14
abundance: NA
d_gene: NA

CDR3aa: CASSSVQETQYF
CDR3nt: TGTGCCAGCAGCTCCGTCCAAGAGACCCAGTACTTC
v_gene: TRBV7-2
j_gene: TRBJ2-5
len: 12
abundance: few
d_gene: NA

CDR3aa: CASVAGRGGTGELFF
CDR3nt: TGTGCCAGTGTCGCGGGGAGGGGTGGTACCGGGGAGCTGTTTTTT
v_gene: TRBV27
j_gene: TRBJ2-2
len: 15
abundance: many
d_gene: TRBD2

CDR3aa: CASSFYGGGYTF
CDR3nt: TGTGCCAGCAGTTTCTATGGGGGCGGCTACACCTTC
v_gene: TRBV28
j_gene: TRBJ1-2
len: 12
abundance: many
d_gene: NA

CDR3aa: CSVDRRGLAGGFRNEQYF
CDR3nt: TGCAGCGTTGATCGGCGGGGACTAGCGGGAGGTTTCCGGAACGAGCAGTACTTC
v_gene: TRBV29-1
j_gene: TRBJ2-7
len: 18
abundance: many
d_gene: TRBD2

CDR3aa: CASSSLPGLALNTGELFF
CDR3nt: TGTGCCAGTAGTTCCTTACCGGGACTAGCGCTTAACACCGGGGAGCTGTTTTTT
v_gene: TRBV19
j_gene: TRBJ2-2
len: 18
abundance: NA
d_gene: TRBD2

CDR3aa: CASSRPGTVDYNEQFF
CDR3nt: TGCGCCAGCAGCCGCCCCGGGACAGTAGATTACAATGAGCAGTTCTTC
v_gene: TRBV5-1
j_gene: TRBJ2-1
len: 16
abundance: NA
d_gene: TRBD1

CDR3aa: CASSSDSRGQYF
CDR3nt: TGTGCCAGCAGTTCGGACAGTCGGGGGCAGTACTTC
v_gene: TRBV6-5
j_gene: TRBJ2-7
len: 12
abundance: NA
d_gene: NA

CDR3aa: CASSYWDSPNYGYTF
CDR3nt: TGTGCCAGCAGTTACTGGGACAGCCCTAACTATGGCTACACCTTC
v_gene: TRBV6-5
j_gene: TRBJ1-2
len: 15
abundance: few
d_gene: TRBD1

CDR3aa: CASSPTGGGSGANVLTF
CDR3nt: TGTGCCAGCAGTCCGACCGGAGGGGGCTCTGGGGCCAACGTCCTGACTTTC
v_gene: TRBV27
j_gene: TRBJ2-6
len: 17
abundance: few
d_gene: NA

CDR3aa: CASRFSGGNNEQFF
CDR3nt: TGTGCCAGCAGATTTAGCGGGGGAAACAATGAGCAGTTCTTC
v_gene: TRBV7-2
j_gene: TRBJ2-1
len: 14
abundance: NA
d_gene: TRBD2

CDR3aa: CASIRYQGLNTEAFF
CDR3nt: TGTGCCAGCATCCGTTACCAGGGCCTGAACACTGAAGCTTTCTTT
v_gene: TRBV6-2/TRBV6-3
j_gene: TRBJ1-1
len: 15
abundance: few
d_gene: NA

CDR3aa: CASSQDGGGNYNEQFF
CDR3nt: TGCGCCAGCAGCCAAGATGGGGGGGGGAACTACAATGAGCAGTTCTTC
v_gene: TRBV4-3
j_gene: TRBJ2-1
len: 16
abundance: few
d_gene: TRBD2

CDR3aa: CSVPTSGRFNEQYF
CDR3nt: TGCAGCGTTCCGACTAGCGGGAGATTCAACGAGCAGTACTTC
v_gene: TRBV29-1
j_gene: TRBJ2-7
len: 14
abundance: many
d_gene: TRBD2

CDR3aa: CASSRLRDYGYTF
CDR3nt: TGTGCCAGCAGCCGCCTCAGGGACTATGGCTACACCTTC
v_gene: TRBV27
j_gene: TRBJ1-2
len: 13
abundance: few
d_gene: NA

CDR3aa: CASSDVSATYEQYF
CDR3nt: TGTGCCAGCAGTGATGTGTCGGCGACCTACGAGCAGTACTTC
v_gene: TRBV2
j_gene: TRBJ2-7
len: 14
abundance: few
d_gene: NA

CDR3aa: CASITSNNEQFF
CDR3nt: TGTGCCAGCATAACTAGCAACAATGAGCAGTTCTTC
v_gene: TRBV6-1
j_gene: TRBJ2-1
len: 12
abundance: many
d_gene: NA

CDR3aa: CSVVIIRAGTYEQYF
CDR3nt: TGCAGCGTTGTTATAATAAGGGCCGGCACCTACGAGCAGTACTTC
v_gene: TRBV29-1
j_gene: TRBJ2-7
len: 15
abundance: few
d_gene: NA

CDR3aa: CASSPGHWETQYF
CDR3nt: TGTGCCAGCAGCCCGGGACATTGGGAGACCCAGTACTTC
v_gene: TRBV7-2
j_gene: TRBJ2-5
len: 13
abundance: few
d_gene: NA

CDR3aa: CASTPSQRGAYTGELFF
CDR3nt: TGTGCCAGCACCCCGAGCCAGCGGGGGGCCTACACCGGGGAGCTGTTTTTT
v_gene: TRBV2
j_gene: TRBJ2-2
len: 17
abundance: NA
d_gene: TRBD2

CDR3aa: CSARDAGPTYNEQFF
CDR3nt: TGCAGTGCTAGAGATGCGGGACCGACCTACAATGAGCAGTTCTTC
v_gene: TRBV20-1
j_gene: TRBJ2-1
len: 15
abundance: NA
d_gene: NA

CDR3aa: CASSSITSGKRNEQFF
CDR3nt: TGTGCCAGCAGCTCCATAACTAGCGGAAAACGGAATGAGCAGTTCTTC
v_gene: TRBV11-2
j_gene: TRBJ2-1
len: 16
abundance: NA
d_gene: TRBD2

CDR3aa: CCAELRGARNTGELFF
CDR3nt: TGCTGTGCGGAGCTGAGGGGGGCCCGCAACACCGGGGAGCTGTTTTTT
v_gene: TRBV20-1
j_gene: TRBJ2-2
len: 16
abundance: NA
d_gene: NA

CDR3aa: CASSARDLYYEQYF
CDR3nt: TGTGCCAGCAGTGCCCGGGACTTATACTACGAGCAGTACTTC
v_gene: TRBV28
j_gene: TRBJ2-7
len: 14
abundance: NA
d_gene: NA

CDR3aa: CASTEPGSSGANVLTF
CDR3nt: TGTGCCAGCACAGAACCTGGCTCCTCTGGGGCCAACGTCCTGACTTTC
v_gene: TRBV28
j_gene: TRBJ2-6
len: 16
abundance: NA
d_gene: NA

CDR3aa: CATSSGLLSGANVLTF
CDR3nt: TGTGCCACCAGCAGTGGACTGCTCTCTGGGGCCAACGTCCTGACTTTC
v_gene: TRBV15
j_gene: TRBJ2-6
len: 16
abundance: NA
d_gene: NA

CDR3aa: CASSGRREEQETQYF
CDR3nt: TGTGCCAGCAGCGGCCGACGGGAGGAACAAGAGACCCAGTACTTC
v_gene: TRBV9
j_gene: TRBJ2-5
len: 15
abundance: NA
d_gene: TRBD2